This TCR beta chain was recovered during a study of ipilimumab plus nivolumab after autologous stem cell transplantation. Overall study context: Median doses per patient: roughly five ipilimumab, seven to nine nivolumab.

Study-level points and caveats: Per the authors, repertoire, Treg and microbiota data justify further study.

Dosing: nivolumab 3 mg/kg IV, weeks 1, 4, 7, 10, then every two weeks to week 26. Details on this clone: Antigen unknown.

Germline V lookup: CDR1 LNHNV, CDR2 YYDKDF (reference sequence). The CDR3 consists of 16 residues. J gave up 4 bases and V 0 bases, and 3 bases lay outside the gene matches. Only in-frame clones appear in the TCRdb table, and some are missing; sequencing was by immunoSEQ multiplex PCR. This table has some 41,000 clones, roughly 92% appearing once. Sequences were derived from PBMCs, sampled in a trial of ipilimumab plus nivolumab as post-transplant consolidation. The TCR sequence derives from a male donor with multiple myeloma. The J gene is TRBJ1-2, the V gene TRBV15, with TRBD1 matching over 12 bases. The CDR3 sequence is CATSRDRDRGLYGYTF. The CDR3, as DNA: TGTGCCACCAGCAGAGATAGGGACAGGGGGCTCTATGGCTACACCTTC. The full variable domain, its missing parts supplied by reference TRBV15 and TRBJ1-2, is DAMVIQNPRYQVTQFGKPVTLSCSQTLNHNVMYWYQQKSSQAPKLLFHYYDKDFNNEADTPDNFQSRRPNTSFCFLDIRSPGLGDTAMYLCATSRDRDRGLYGYTFGSGTRLTVV.